Listed below are T cell receptor beta chains from one sample, sequenced in a study of glioma-infiltrating T cells after dendritic cell vaccination. Sequenced by immunoSEQ multiplex PCR; TCRdb stores in-frame clones only, minus some. Counted here are about 50,000 clones, around 85% occurring once; the ten biggest clones make up roughly 9%. Sequenced material: blood, taken after dendritic cell vaccination. The receptors shown here come from a human donor with glioblastoma. Each CDR3 is given with its conserved first and last residue. The order of the fields is J gene, V gene, clone size, CDR3 length, D gene, CDR3 protein, CDR3 DNA. D genes are given only for firm matches. The listing skips clone size in some rows; elsewhere it reads once, few, many or a size class.

j_gene: TRBJ1-2
v_gene: TRBV6-6
abundance: .
len: 14
d_gene: .
CDR3aa: CASSQDRTSDGYTF
CDR3nt: TGTGCCAGCAGTCAAGACAGGACATCGGATGGCTACACCTTC

j_gene: TRBJ2-3
v_gene: TRBV5-1
abundance: few
len: 12
d_gene: .
CDR3aa: CASSPAADTQYF
CDR3nt: TGCGCCAGCAGCCCCGCCGCGGATACGCAGTATTTT

j_gene: TRBJ1-1
v_gene: TRBV28
abundance: .
len: 21
d_gene: .
CDR3aa: CASSLPPQMAGGPGLNTEAFF
CDR3nt: TGTGCCAGCAGTTTACCCCCCCAAATGGCGGGGGGGCCGGGACTGAACACTGAAGCTTTCTTT

j_gene: TRBJ1-6
v_gene: TRBV11-2
abundance: .
len: 15
d_gene: .
CDR3aa: CASTFNIQTGSPLHF
CDR3nt: TGTGCCAGCACCTTCAATATCCAGACGGGTTCACCCCTCCACTTT

j_gene: TRBJ2-7
v_gene: TRBV4-3
abundance: once
len: 14
d_gene: .
CDR3aa: CASSQEQGRYEQYF
CDR3nt: TGCGCCAGCAGCCAAGAACAGGGGAGGTACGAGCAGTACTTC

j_gene: TRBJ2-3
v_gene: TRBV14
abundance: .
len: 17
d_gene: TRBD1
CDR3aa: CASSYWTGVDTTDTQYF
CDR3nt: TGTGCCAGCAGCTATTGGACAGGGGTTGATACTACAGATACGCAGTATTTT

j_gene: TRBJ2-1
v_gene: TRBV9
abundance: .
len: 16
d_gene: TRBD2
CDR3aa: CASSARAGRSYNEQFF
CDR3nt: TGTGCCAGCAGCGCCAGAGCGGGGCGCTCCTACAATGAGCAGTTCTTC

j_gene: TRBJ2-5
v_gene: TRBV7-2
abundance: .
len: 13
d_gene: TRBD1
CDR3aa: CASLPGQGRTQYF
CDR3nt: TGTGCCAGCCTACCGGGACAGGGGCGGACCCAGTACTTC

j_gene: TRBJ2-5
v_gene: TRBV5-1
abundance: once
len: 14
d_gene: TRBD1
CDR3aa: CASSFGTAKETQYF
CDR3nt: TGCGCCAGCAGCTTCGGGACAGCAAAAGAGACCCAGTACTTC

j_gene: TRBJ1-2
v_gene: TRBV4-2
abundance: .
len: 15
d_gene: TRBD1
CDR3aa: CASSRPGQQGYGYTF
CDR3nt: TGTGCCAGCAGCCGACCGGGACAGCAGGGCTATGGCTACACCTTC

j_gene: TRBJ1-1
v_gene: TRBV6-5
abundance: once
len: 10
d_gene: .
CDR3aa: CASSSGEAFF
CDR3nt: TGTGCCAGCAGCTCAGGTGAAGCTTTCTTT

j_gene: TRBJ1-6
v_gene: TRBV5-4
abundance: medium-sized
len: 16
d_gene: TRBD1
CDR3aa: CASSRTGGAYNSPLHF
CDR3nt: TGTGCCAGCAGCCGGACAGGTGGGGCCTATAATTCACCCCTCCACTTT

j_gene: TRBJ1-2
v_gene: TRBV4-3
abundance: .
len: 16
d_gene: .
CDR3aa: CASSQELGRGNYGYTF
CDR3nt: TGCGCCAGCAGCCAAGAATTGGGTAGGGGGAACTATGGCTACACCTTC

j_gene: TRBJ1-5
v_gene: TRBV5-6
abundance: .
len: 16
d_gene: .
CDR3aa: CASSLGRGWDNQPQHF
CDR3nt: TGTGCCAGCAGCTTGGGCCGGGGTTGGGACAATCAGCCCCAGCATTTT

j_gene: TRBJ2-7
v_gene: TRBV6-6
abundance: .
len: 11
d_gene: .
CDR3aa: CASSRTPEQYF
CDR3nt: TGTGCCAGCAGTCGGACACCCGAGCAGTACTTC

j_gene: TRBJ2-7
v_gene: TRBV6-5
abundance: .
len: 13
d_gene: .
CDR3aa: CATPKYRVNEQYF
CDR3nt: TGTGCCACACCTAAATATCGGGTCAACGAGCAGTACTTC

j_gene: TRBJ1-2
v_gene: TRBV6-5
abundance: medium-sized
len: 15
d_gene: .
CDR3aa: CASPPRRGVSHGYTF
CDR3nt: TGTGCCAGCCCCCCCCGCCGGGGGGTCTCACATGGCTACACCTTC

j_gene: TRBJ1-6
v_gene: TRBV27
abundance: .
len: 15
d_gene: TRBD1
CDR3aa: CASSSGTGINSPLHF
CDR3nt: TGTGCCAGCAGTTCCGGGACAGGGATTAATTCACCCCTCCACTTT

j_gene: TRBJ2-7
v_gene: TRBV28
abundance: .
len: 14
d_gene: TRBD1
CDR3aa: CASFKTGGFYEQYF
CDR3nt: TGTGCCAGCTTCAAAACAGGGGGCTTCTACGAGCAGTACTTC

j_gene: TRBJ2-1
v_gene: TRBV5-1
abundance: .
len: 15
d_gene: TRBD1
CDR3aa: CASSNRQGVGNEQFF
CDR3nt: TGCGCCAGCAGCAACAGACAGGGGGTAGGCAATGAGCAGTTCTTC